This T cell receptor (beta chain) comes out of a study of T cell changes during pregnancy in multiple sclerosis. Germline V lookup: CDR1 SGHAT, CDR2 FQNNGV. V trimming: 5 bases; J trimming: 8 bases; junction bases outside the gene matches: 10. This CDR3 has 16 residues. The assay was immunoSEQ multiplex PCR, and TCRdb's table has in-frame clones only and misses some. The table has just under 45,000 clones, around 96% seen once; the top ten hold 0.89%. The sample in question was peripheral blood, obtained in the second trimester of pregnancy. This TCR derives from a female donor with multiple sclerosis, enrolled in a pregnancy study. The chain joins TRBV11-2 to TRBJ2-2; 11 nucleotides align to TRBD2. CDR3 amino acids: CASSPTSGSRTGELFF. CDR3 nucleotides: TGTGCCAGCAGCCCTACTAGCGGGAGTCGAACTGGGGAGCTGTTTTTT.